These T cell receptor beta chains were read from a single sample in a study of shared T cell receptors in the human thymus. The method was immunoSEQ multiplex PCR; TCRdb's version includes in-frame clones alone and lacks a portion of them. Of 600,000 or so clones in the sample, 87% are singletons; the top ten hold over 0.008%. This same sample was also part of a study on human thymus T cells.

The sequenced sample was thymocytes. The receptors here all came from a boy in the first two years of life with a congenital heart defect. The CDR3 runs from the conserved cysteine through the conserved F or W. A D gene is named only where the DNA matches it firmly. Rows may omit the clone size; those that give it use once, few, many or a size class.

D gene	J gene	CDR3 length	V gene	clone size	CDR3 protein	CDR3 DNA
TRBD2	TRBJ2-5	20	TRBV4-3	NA	CASSQESGQGLAGGLETQYF	TGCGCCAGCAGCCAAGAGTCGGGACAGGGACTAGCGGGGGGATTGGAGACCCAGTACTTC
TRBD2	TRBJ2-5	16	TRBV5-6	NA	CASSFHLAGGDETQYF	TGTGCCAGCAGCTTCCACCTAGCGGGGGGAGACGAGACCCAGTACTTC
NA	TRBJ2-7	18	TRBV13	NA	CASSLKGGESGVPYEQYF	TGTGCCAGCAGCTTAAAGGGGGGAGAAAGCGGGGTCCCCTACGAGCAGTACTTC
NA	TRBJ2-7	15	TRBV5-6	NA	CASSLGRLVTSEQYF	TGTGCCAGCAGCTTGGGGCGGCTGGTTACCTCCGAGCAGTACTTC
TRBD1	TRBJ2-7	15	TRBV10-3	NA	CAIRPGTGVTYEQYF	TGTGCCATCAGGCCCGGGACAGGGGTAACCTACGAGCAGTACTTC
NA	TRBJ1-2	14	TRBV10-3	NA	CAISESTVGYGYTF	TGTGCCATCAGTGAGTCGACTGTCGGGTATGGCTACACCTTC
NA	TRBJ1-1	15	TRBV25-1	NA	CASSEEREPNTEAFF	TGTGCCAGCAGTGAAGAGAGGGAGCCGAACACTGAAGCTTTCTTT
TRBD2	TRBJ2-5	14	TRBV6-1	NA	CATLISGVVETQYF	TGTGCCACCCTAATCAGCGGGGTAGTGGAGACCCAGTACTTC
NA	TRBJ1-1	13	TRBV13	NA	CACRTGERTEAFF	TGTGCCTGCAGAACCGGGGAGAGGACTGAAGCTTTCTTT
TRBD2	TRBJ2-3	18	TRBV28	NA	CASSLGTSGGQGGDTQYF	TGTGCCAGCAGTCTCGGGACTAGCGGGGGGCAGGGTGGAGATACGCAGTATTTT
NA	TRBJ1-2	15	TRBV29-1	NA	CSVELDTRTNYGYTF	TGCAGCGTTGAACTGGACACCCGGACGAACTATGGCTACACCTTC
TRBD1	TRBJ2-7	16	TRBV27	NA	CASSLSGDRLTYEQYF	TGTGCCAGCAGTTTATCGGGGGACAGGCTCACCTACGAGCAGTACTTC
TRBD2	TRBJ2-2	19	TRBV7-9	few	CASSSPGLADLVDTGELFF	TGTGCCAGCAGCAGCCCGGGACTAGCGGACCTCGTTGACACCGGGGAGCTGTTTTTT
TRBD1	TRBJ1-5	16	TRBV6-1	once	CASSESDRGINQPQHF	TGTGCCAGCAGTGAATCGGACAGGGGGATCAATCAGCCCCAGCATTTT
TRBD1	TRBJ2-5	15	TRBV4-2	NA	CASSQPQGEWETQYF	TGTGCCAGCAGCCAACCTCAGGGGGAGTGGGAGACCCAGTACTTC
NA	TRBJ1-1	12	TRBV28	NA	CASSQRFPEAFF	TGTGCCAGCAGTCAGAGGTTCCCTGAAGCTTTCTTT